These 31 T cell receptor beta chains originate from one sample sequenced in a study of Graves' ophthalmopathy and Graves' hyperthyroidism. Amplified TCR beta CDR3 regions were obtained using RNA transcripts as template. First-round RT-PCR employed HTBI primers, with a second-round multiplex PCR after it. Each CDR3 protein gets one entry after TCRdb re-called the multiplex PCR reads with MiXCR. The table lists about 740,000 distinct CDR3 sequences, approximately 40% of them singletons. What was sequenced was peripheral blood. All receptors derive from an adult man with Graves' ophthalmopathy.

The genes are TRBV15 and TRBJ2-5; D ambiguous. The CDR3 spans 13 residues. V lost 3 bases to trimming and J lost 1 base, with 6 bases between them. The germline CDR1 and CDR2 sequences are LNHNV and YYDKDF (reference sequence). The CDR3 loop reads CATSSVTQETQYF. The CDR3, as DNA: TGTGCCACCAGCAGCGTGACCCAAGAGACCCAGTACTTC.

J is TRBJ2-7 and V is TRBV7-3; 8 bases map to TRBD2. J was trimmed by 7 bases and V by 1 base; bases with no gene match: 6. Germline CDR1 SGHTA, CDR2 FQGTGA. The CDR3 has 14 amino acids. CDR3 in amino acids: CASSLNGGGYEQYF. CDR3 bases: TGTGCCAGCAGCTTAAACGGGGGGGGATATGAGCAGTACTTC.

Notes on this clonotype: The junction does not match germline at one end; this may be a read error. The rearrangement links TRBV10-2 to TRBJ1-1; the match to TRBD1 covers 8 bases. Germline CDR1 WSHSY, CDR2 SAAADI. The CDR3 length is 18 residues. The CDR3 nucleotides read TGTGCCAGCAGTTACTCCTCCCAGGGGGCACTTTTGAACACTGAAGCTTTCTTT. This translates into CASSYSSQGALLNTEAFF.

This clonotype was detected many times. This chain joins TRBV7-2 and TRBJ1-2; D remains unclear. This CDR3 is 14 amino acids long. Trimming removed 3 bases at V and 0 bases at J, with 8 bases between. The germline V gene encodes CDR1 SGHTA and CDR2 FQGNSA. DNA for the CDR3: TGTGCCAGCAGCTTGTCTGCCGCTAACTATGGCTACACCTTC. It translates to CASSLSAANYGYTF. The complete variable domain, with remaining parts taken from reference TRBV7-2 and TRBJ1-2, reads GAGVSQSPSNKVTEKGKDVELRCDPISGHTALYWYRQSLGQGLEFLIYFQGNSAPDKSGLPSDRFSAERTGGSVSTLTIQRTQQEDSAVYLCASSLSAANYGYTFGSGTRLTVV.

V and J are TRBV29-1 and TRBJ1-2; perhaps TRBD1 as D (5 bases). The CDR3 covers 12 residues. Germline V gives CDR1 SQVTM, CDR2 ANQGSEA. With 7 bases removed from V and 7 bases from J, the gap between germline ends came to 16 bases. CDR3 in amino acids: CSAKGRDGGYTF. The CDR3 DNA reads TGCAGCGCTAAAGGGAGGGACGGTGGCTACACCTTC. Variable domain in full (rest from reference TRBV29-1 and TRBJ1-2): SAVISQKPSRDICQRGTSLTIQCQVDSQVTMMFWYRQQPGQSLTLIATANQGSEATYESGFVIDKFPISRPNLTFSTLTVSNMSPEDSSIYLCSAKGRDGGYTFGSGTRLTVV.

J is TRBJ1-1 and V is TRBV29-1; no reliable D call. Trimming cost V 8 bases and J 4 bases, with 14 bases left between them. Germline assignment: CDR1 SQVTM and CDR2 ANQGSEA. The CDR3 extends over 12 amino acids. CDR3 region: CSLEYSGTEAFF. CDR3 sequence (DNA): TGCAGCTTAGAATACTCCGGCACTGAAGCTTTCTTT.

In its sample, this clonotype was seen many times. The V call is TRBV19, the J call TRBJ2-6; D remains ambiguous. V lost 3 bases, J lost 1 base, and 7 bases lay in between. Germline lookup yields CDR1 LNHDA and CDR2 SQIVND (reference sequence). The CDR3 loop spans 15 amino acids. The CDR3 loop is CASSMEPSGANVLTF. The CDR3 nucleotides are TGTGCCAGTAGTATGGAACCTTCTGGGGCCAACGTCCTGACTTTC.

This clonotype was seen only once. The rearrangement links TRBV4-1 to TRBJ1-4; TRBD1 matches at 7 bases. Germline assignment: CDR1 MGHRA and CDR2 YSYEKL. The CDR3 runs to 20 residues. After removal of 0 bases from V and 4 bases from J, the junction contained 17 bases not matched to a gene. The CDR3 protein is CASSQDSGRGAGLRNEKLFF. The CDR3 region has the DNA TGCGCCAGCAGCCAAGATTCAGGCAGGGGGGCCGGGCTTCGTAATGAAAAACTGTTTTTT.

The rearrangement joins TRBV6-6 to TRBJ2-7, with TRBD1 as a possible D gene (6 bases). V lost 5 bases and J 5 bases, leaving 7 bases between the germline ends. The CDR3 length is 11 residues. CDR1 is MNHNY and CDR2 is SVGAGI in the germline V gene (reference sequence). CDR3 coding DNA: TGTGCCAGCAGTCGGACAGACGAGCAGTACTTC. Protein sequence: CASSRTDEQYF.

This chain uses TRBV19 with TRBJ1-4, with no clear D. Trimming took 2 bases from V and 13 from J, leaving 11 bases between them. CDR3 length equals 12 residues. CDR1 and CDR2 (germline): LNHDA, SQIVND (reference sequence). CDR3 sequence reads: CASSIIHVGLFF. The CDR3 coding sequence is TGTGCCAGTAGTATAATTCATGTTGGACTGTTTTTT.

This clonotype was found many times. The chain links TRBV7-9 to TRBJ1-1; D is uncertain. Germline CDR1 reads SEHNR; CDR2 reads FQNEAQ (reference sequence). The V and J ends lost 1 base and 1 base respectively, with 7 bases between them. The CDR3 extends over 14 amino acids. CDR3 DNA sequence: TGTGCCAGCAGCTTAGGGTCGCCGAACACTGAAGCTTTCTTT. Residues: CASSLGSPNTEAFF.

The chain uses TRBV20-1 and TRBJ2-5; D possibly corresponds to TRBD2 (5 bases). Germline lookup yields CDR1 DFQATT and CDR2 SNEGSKA (reference sequence). The ends were cut back, 5 bases at V and 5 bases at J, with 12 bases in the middle. CDR3 size: 12 residues. The CDR3 coding sequence is TGCAGTGCTTTAGGTGGCGGGGAGACCCAGTACTTC. It translates to CSALGGGETQYF.

This clonotype was detected many times. The chain links TRBV29-1 to TRBJ2-5; D possibly matches TRBD1 or TRBD2 (5 bases each). The germline gives CDR1 SQVTM, CDR2 ANQGSEA. The CDR3 is 12 residues long. V was shortened by 6 bases and J by 8 bases, with 16 bases between the two germline ends. The CDR3 reads CSVGTRLGTQYF. CDR3 DNA: TGCAGCGTGGGGACCCGGCTTGGTACCCAGTACTTC.

A few counts support this clonotype. This chain uses TRBV19 with TRBJ1-2; unclear D gene. Deletions cut 2 bases from V and 9 bases from J, with 16 bases between. Germline assignment: CDR1 LNHDA and CDR2 SQIVND (reference sequence). The CDR3 extends over 14 amino acids. CDR3 region: CASSISRQALRYTF. In nucleotides, the CDR3 is TGTGCCAGTAGTATATCCCGGCAGGCCCTTCGCTACACCTTC.

About this clonotype itself: As the CDR3 is not closed by the conserved phenylalanine or tryptophan, this likely results from a read error. The J gene is TRBJ2-5, the V gene TRBV7-9, with no clear D. Trimming stripped 3 bases from V and 5 bases from J, with 7 bases between. Germline CDR1 SEHNR, CDR2 FQNEAQ (reference sequence). This CDR3 has 12 residues. CDR3 nucleotides: TGTGCCAGCAGCTTCTCTAGGGAGACCCAGTACCTC. Protein sequence: CASSFSRETQYL.

V usage is TRBV20-1 and J usage is TRBJ1-1, with D maybe TRBD1 (6 bases). Germline V CDR1 and CDR2: DFQATT, SNEGSKA (reference sequence). CDR3 length: 15 residues. V lost 0 bases and J lost 1, with 12 bases in between. The DNA for the CDR3 is TGCAGTGCTAGAGATCTATACAGGGAGAACACTGAAGCTTTCTTT. Amino acid sequence: CSARDLYRENTEAFF.

This clonotype has just a few counts. The chain couples TRBV28 to TRBJ2-6, with a tentative D call TRBD1 (5 bases). V lost 3 bases, J lost 4 bases, and 13 bases lay in between. This CDR3 has 16 residues. CDR1 and CDR2 from the germline V gene are MDHEN and SYDVKM. The CDR3 DNA is TGTGCCAGCAGTTTTCTTCAGGGTGGCGGGGCCAACGTCCTGACTTTC. Its translation is CASSFLQGGGANVLTF.

To note about this clonotype: Lacking the conserved final phenylalanine or tryptophan, this CDR3 likely reflects a read error. V and J are TRBV19 and TRBJ1-2; D is unresolved. Between the trimmed V and J ends, which lost 5 bases and 5 bases, there was a span of 6 bases. The CDR3 is 11 amino acids. CDR1 and CDR2 (germline): LNHDA, SQIVND (reference sequence). The CDR3 region is CASSEGYGYTL. In DNA form, the CDR3 reads TGTGCCAGTAGTGAGGGATATGGCTACACCCTC.

The chain joins TRBV10-2 to TRBJ1-2; D unresolved. The germline V and J ends were trimmed by 3 bases and 0 bases, with 8 bases remaining between them. CDR3 length equals 14 residues. CDR1 is WSHSY, CDR2 SAAADI, per germline. CDR3 nucleotides: TGCGCCAGCAGTGATAAAGGAGCTAACTATGGCTACACCTTC. Its translation is CASSDKGANYGYTF.

The chain links TRBV20-1 to TRBJ2-7; 10 nucleotides align to TRBD2. The junction had 4 bases not matched to a gene; V was cut back by 2 bases and J by 3 bases. The CDR3 consists of 14 residues. Germline CDR1 DFQATT, CDR2 SNEGSKA (reference sequence). The CDR3: CSARTSGVGYEQYF. The CDR3 coding sequence is TGCAGTGCTAGAACTAGCGGGGTGGGCTACGAGCAGTACTTC.

This chain links TRBV29-1 with TRBJ1-1; weak D call: TRBD1 (5 bases). This CDR3 region has 15 residues. CDR1 and CDR2 (germline): SQVTM, ANQGSEA. Trimming took 3 bases from V and 6 from J, leaving 20 bases between them. For the CDR3, the DNA is TGCAGCGTTGATGGGGCAGGGAGCCGCAACGCTGAAGCTTTCTTT. Protein: CSVDGAGSRNAEAFF.

Concerning this clonotype: A read error may be the cause here, since a much bigger clone is one base away. The conserved phenylalanine or tryptophan is not found at the CDR3 terminus, so this likely reflects a read error. This chain links TRBV7-9 with TRBJ2-7; 7 nucleotides line up with TRBD1. V shed 5 bases, J shed 10 bases, and the junction held 11 bases outside the gene matches. The length of the CDR3 is 13 residues. In germline, CDR1 is SEHNR, CDR2 FQNEAQ (reference sequence). DNA of the CDR3: TGTGCCAGCAGCCGAAGGGACAGCCTTTTCCAGTACCTC. Its protein product is CASSRRDSLFQYL.

This clonotype has a handful of counts. The chain recombines TRBV11-2 with TRBJ2-5, with 7 bases lining up with TRBD1. V gave up 4 bases and J gave up 5 bases; unmatched junction bases: 10. Germline V gives CDR1 SGHAT, CDR2 FQNNGV. The CDR3 spans 15 residues. CDR3 sequence reads: CASSYRRGLSETQYF. The CDR3 DNA follows: TGTGCCAGCAGCTATCGAAGGGGGCTGAGTGAGACCCAGTACTTC.

Ten or more counts support this clonotype. The chain has TRBV20-1 and TRBJ1-1; maybe TRBD1 (5 bases). The ends were cut back, 4 bases at V and 0 bases at J, with 12 bases in the middle. The V gene's germline CDR1 is DFQATT and CDR2 SNEGSKA (reference sequence). The CDR3 length is 14 residues. In nucleotides, the CDR3 is TGCAGTGCTACCAAGGACAACATGAACACTGAAGCTTTCTTT. Amino acids: CSATKDNMNTEAFF.

Ten or more counts support this clonotype. This sequence joins TRBV7-9 and TRBJ1-1; D call uncertain. The CDR3 has 14 residues. Looked up from germline, CDR1 is SEHNR and CDR2 is FQNEAQ (reference sequence). Trimming pared 1 base from V and 1 base from J, leaving 7 bases between. CDR3 in amino acids: CASSLERGNTEAFF. Written as DNA, the CDR3 is TGTGCCAGCAGCTTAGAGCGTGGGAACACTGAAGCTTTCTTT. The full variable domain, completed using reference TRBV7-9 and TRBJ1-1, is DTGVSQNPRHKITKRGQNVTFRCDPISEHNRLYWYRQTLGQGPEFLTYFQNEAQLEKSRLLSDRFSAERPKGSFSTLEIQRTEQGDSAMYLCASSLERGNTEAFFGQGTRLTVV.

The genes are TRBV2 and TRBJ1-5; D is unresolved. Trimming removed 5 bases from V and 11 bases from J, with 7 bases in between. This CDR3 region has 10 residues. CDR1 and CDR2 from the germline V gene are SNHLY and FYNNEI. CDR3 loop: CASSSGTQHF. CDR3 sequence (DNA): TGTGCCAGCAGTTCCGGGACCCAGCATTTT.

The J gene is TRBJ1-2, the V gene TRBV10-2; no firm D call. Trimming took off 8 bases at V and 5 bases at J, with 15 bases between the two ends. Per germline, CDR1 WSHSY and CDR2 SAAADI. The CDR3 spans 13 residues. CDR3 residues: CASPYSKGYGYTF. The CDR3, as DNA: TGCGCCAGCCCCTATTCCAAGGGTTATGGCTACACCTTC.

This clonotype appeared many times. The chain uses TRBV20-1 and TRBJ2-7, with 9 bases aligning to TRBD1. J was trimmed by 4 bases and V by 4 bases; bases with no gene match: 11. The germline gives CDR1 DFQATT, CDR2 SNEGSKA (reference sequence). This CDR3 comprises 15 residues. The CDR3 DNA is TGCAGTGCTAATGAGGTGACAGGGGGACGGTACGAGCAGTACTTC. Protein sequence: CSANEVTGGRYEQYF.

This clonotype was seen more than once but under ten times. J is TRBJ1-5 and V is TRBV7-9; 10 bases are a match to TRBD1. Germline V lookup: CDR1 SEHNR, CDR2 FQNEAQ (reference sequence). The CDR3 consists of 18 residues. J was trimmed by 1 base and V by 9 bases; bases with no gene match: 15. The CDR3 nucleotides read TGTGCCAGTAGTCCAACCCGACAGGGGGCTGGGAGCAATCAGCCCCAGCATTTT. It specifies CASSPTRQGAGSNQPQHF.

This clonotype was seen a single time. The chain has TRBV7-9 and TRBJ2-6; D not certain. This CDR3 spans 15 amino acids. Between the trimmed V and J ends, which lost 7 bases and 0 bases, there was a span of 10 bases. Germline V gene sequence: CDR1 SEHNR, CDR2 FQNEAQ (reference sequence). The CDR3 reads CASNHGYSGANVLTF. In DNA, the CDR3 is TGTGCCAGCAACCACGGGTACTCTGGGGCCAACGTCCTGACTTTC.

The V call is TRBV25-1, the J call TRBJ2-2, with 7 bases that match TRBD2. The CDR3 has 17 residues. Germline lookup yields CDR1 MGHDK and CDR2 SYGVNS. The V gene end was trimmed by 6 bases and the J gene end by 3 bases; junction bases not matched to a gene: 13. CDR3 sequence reads: CASSSRLAGVDTGELFF. The DNA of the CDR3 is TGTGCCAGCAGCTCAAGACTAGCAGGCGTGGACACCGGGGAGCTGTTTTTT.